This T cell receptor (beta chain) was identified during a study of blood T cell repertoires in COVID-19. As for the study in general: COVID-19 samples, acute and convalescent, were from the United States, Italy and Spain. Sources were T cells, B-cell-depleted T cells, or PBMCs; the material itself was cDNA or gDNA.

Authors' processing steps: Amplifying reference gene primers gave estimates of nucleated cell counts. The assay was immunoSEQ multiplex PCR, and TCRdb's table has in-frame clones only and misses some. V and J calls and clone size are those listed in that table; D and trimming were worked out from the DNA. The sample includes tens of thousands of clones, 65% to 85% seen only once; the top ten take about 2.5%. Trimming took 3 bases from V and 2 from J; bases not matched to a gene: 5. CDR1 and CDR2 (germline): KGHSH, LQKENI. This CDR3 has 17 amino acids. The V and J genes are TRBV18 and TRBJ2-6; 9 bases map to TRBD1. The receptor's source is a man older than 75 with active or convalescent COVID-19. Material for sequencing was peripheral blood. CDR3 DNA: TGTGCCAGCTCACCTCCCGGGACAGGGACTGGGGCCAACGTCCTGACTTTC. Translating gives CASSPPGTGTGANVLTF.